The 27 T cell receptor beta chains below were found in one sample sequenced in a study of T cells in localized non-small cell lung cancer. Method: immunoSEQ multiplex PCR; TCRdb's copy keeps in-frame clones and lacks some. The table shows roughly 35,000 clones, with roughly 85% occurring only once. Specimen: peripheral blood, collected before any cancer treatment. The receptors derive from a woman between 35 and 70 years old with stage I lung adenocarcinoma.

The chain is built from TRBV5-1 and TRBJ1-2; TRBD1 might be the D (5 bases). Trimming shortened V by 4 bases and J by 4 bases, and 23 bases separated the two germline ends. The CDR3 is 17 residues long. Germline V CDR1 and CDR2: SGHRS, YFSETQ. The CDR3 DNA reads TGCGCCAGCAGCACAAACCCACCCGGCCAGGGCTTCTATGGCTACACCTTC. Translating it yields CASSTNPPGQGFYGYTF.

This chain links TRBV28 with TRBJ1-2; possibly TRBD1 for D (5 bases). V lost 6 bases and J 8 bases, leaving 13 bases between the germline ends. This CDR3 has 12 amino acids. Germline-derived CDR1 and CDR2 are MDHEN and SYDVKM. CDR3 nucleotides: TGTGCCAGCAGCTCCTCCAACAGGGGCTACACCTTC. Amino acids: CASSSSNRGYTF.

Only one count was recorded for this clone. The chain is built from TRBV5-5 and TRBJ2-5; the D gene is possibly TRBD1 (6 bases). Deletions cut 2 bases from V and 2 bases from J, with 7 bases between. The CDR3 runs 13 residues. In germline, CDR1 is SGHKS, CDR2 YYEKEE (reference sequence). Here the CDR3 reads CASSLQGQETQYF. CDR3 bases: TGTGCCAGCAGCTTACAGGGTCAAGAGACCCAGTACTTC. The variable domain in full, with the rest retrieved from reference TRBV5-5 and TRBJ2-5, is DAGVTQSPTHLIKTRGQQVTLRCSPISGHKSVSWYQQVLGQGPQFIFQYYEKEERGRGNFPDRFSARQFPNYSSELNVNALLLGDSALYLCASSLQGQETQYFGPGTRLLVL.

This chain uses TRBV5-5 with TRBJ1-1; D is uncertain. The CDR3 sequence is 14 residues long. Germline V CDR1 and CDR2: SGHKS, YYEKEE (reference sequence). Trimming pared 2 bases from V and 1 base from J, leaving 9 bases between. CDR3: CASSFGRKNTEAFF. CDR3 sequence (DNA): TGTGCCAGCAGCTTTGGTAGGAAGAACACTGAAGCTTTCTTT.

The gene calls are TRBV7-9 and TRBJ2-2, with 10 bases lining up with TRBD1. The CDR3 is made up of 16 amino acids. With 6 bases clipped from V and 4 bases from J, the junction kept 8 bases outside the gene matches. Germline values: CDR1 SEHNR, CDR2 FQNEAQ (reference sequence). CDR3: CASRLRGTGVTGELFF. The CDR3 region has the DNA TGTGCCAGCAGATTAAGAGGGACAGGGGTCACCGGGGAGCTGTTTTTT.

This chain links TRBV5-1 with TRBJ2-2; TRBD2 matches 7 bases. J gave up 1 base and V 1 base, and 4 bases lay outside the gene matches. CDR1 is SGHRS and CDR2 is YFSETQ in the germline V gene. The length of the CDR3 is 16 residues. The CDR3 DNA reads TGCGCCAGCAGCTTGATACCTAGCGGGAACACCGGGGAGCTGTTTTTT. Translating it yields CASSLIPSGNTGELFF.

The chain links TRBV15 to TRBJ1-4, with D unresolved. Germline V CDR1 and CDR2: LNHNV, YYDKDF (reference sequence). There are 15 residues in the CDR3. The germline V and J ends were trimmed by 0 bases and 6 bases, with 11 bases remaining between them. CDR3 sequence: CATSRDIGWDEKLFF. The CDR3 DNA reads as TGTGCCACCAGCAGAGATATTGGGTGGGATGAAAAACTGTTTTTT.

The chain employs TRBV2 and TRBJ1-5; D is possibly TRBD1 (5 bases). Trimming took off 8 bases at V and 0 bases at J, with 17 bases between the two ends. Germline loops: CDR1 SNHLY, CDR2 FYNNEI. The CDR3 spans 16 residues. Written as DNA, the CDR3 is TGTGCCAGCGGAAAAGCGGGGGGGTATAGCAATCAGCCCCAGCATTTT. Its protein product is CASGKAGGYSNQPQHF.

The CDR3 nucleotides are TGTGCCAGCAGCGACCCGAGGACAGGTAACGAGCAGTACTTC. Residues: CASSDPRTGNEQYF. The genes are TRBV4-2 and TRBJ2-7; 7 nucleotides match TRBD1. The CDR3 spans 14 residues. Germline CDR1 and CDR2: LGHNA and YNFKEQ. V trimming: 5 bases; J trimming: 5 bases; junction bases outside the gene matches: 9.

CDR3: CASSYNPGGTNEKLFF. The CDR3 region has the DNA TGTGCCAGCAGCTACAACCCAGGGGGAACTAATGAAAAACTGTTTTTT. The chain couples TRBV7-8 to TRBJ1-4, with 7 positions matching TRBD1. The CDR3 length is 16 residues. V trimming: 4 bases; J trimming: 1 base; junction bases outside the gene matches: 6. The germline CDR1 and CDR2 sequences are SGHVS and FQNEAQ.

The rearrangement uses TRBV10-2 and TRBJ2-2, with D uncertain. CDR1 is WSHSY, CDR2 SAAADI, per germline. The CDR3 runs 16 residues. The V end lost 0 bases, the J end lost 8 bases, and 16 bases lay between the germline ends. CDR3 region: CASSESRQRIRGELFF. The CDR3 nucleotides read TGCGCCAGCAGTGAGTCGAGGCAGAGAATTAGGGGGGAGCTGTTTTTT.

J is TRBJ1-1 and V is TRBV30; weak D call: TRBD1 (6 bases). This CDR3 contains 14 residues. CDR1 is GTSNPN and CDR2 is SVGIG in the germline V gene (reference sequence). The germline V and J ends were trimmed by 3 bases and 4 bases, with 15 bases remaining between them. The CDR3 coding sequence is TGTGCCTGGAGCAAGAAACAGGGCTTCACTGAAGCTTTCTTT. Translating gives CAWSKKQGFTEAFF.

This clone occurred once. V and J are TRBV11-2 and TRBJ1-1; 7 bases are shared with TRBD1. V trimming: 2 bases; J trimming: 4 bases; junction bases outside the gene matches: 1. CDR1 is SGHAT and CDR2 is FQNNGV in the germline V gene. The CDR3 has 13 amino acids. CDR3 amino acids: CASSLPGGTEAFF. The CDR3, as DNA: TGTGCCAGCAGCTTACCAGGGGGCACTGAAGCTTTCTTT.

This chain links TRBV5-1 with TRBJ1-2; D possibly corresponds to TRBD1 (5 bases). This CDR3 contains 15 residues. V was pared by 0 bases and J by 2 bases, with 11 bases between. Germline V CDR1 and CDR2: SGHRS, YFSETQ. CDR3 region: CASSLDSQGNYGYTF. The DNA for the CDR3 is TGCGCCAGCAGCTTGGACAGCCAGGGAAACTATGGCTACACCTTC.

The rearrangement uses TRBV6-1 and TRBJ1-5, with D maybe TRBD1 (5 bases). This CDR3 is built from 15 residues. Trimming stripped 4 bases from V and 6 bases from J, with 16 bases between. CDR1 and CDR2 from the germline V gene are MNHNS and SASEGT. The CDR3 DNA is TGTGCCAGCAGTGCGGATTCGGGGCCGGGTCAGCCCCAGCATTTT. It is translated as CASSADSGPGQPQHF.

The chain carries TRBV29-1 and TRBJ2-3; maybe TRBD2 (6 bases). This CDR3 comprises 11 residues. Germline V gene data show CDR1 as SQVTM and CDR2 as ANQGSEA. The V gene lost 7 bases and the J gene lost 3 bases, with 8 bases spanning the gap. Here the CDR3 DNA reads TGCAGCGGGGGGACTACAGATACGCAGTATTTT. It is translated as CSGGTTDTQYF.

The J gene is TRBJ2-6, the V gene TRBV5-1; D may be TRBD1 (5 bases). The CDR3 runs to 18 residues. The germline CDR1 and CDR2 sequences are SGHRS and YFSETQ. The germline V and J ends were trimmed by 6 bases and 11 bases, with 30 bases remaining between them. The CDR3 coding sequence is TGCGCCAGCACTTTTACAGCTTGGCCCGGGCAGGGCGGCGACGTCCTGACTTTC. It specifies CASTFTAWPGQGGDVLTF.

This chain joins TRBV28 and TRBJ2-7, with 7 bases identical to TRBD2. CDR3 length: 15 amino acids. Germline CDR1 is MDHEN and CDR2 is SYDVKM. After removal of 2 bases from V and 5 bases from J, the junction contained 9 bases not matched to a gene. Written as DNA, the CDR3 is TGTGCCAGCAGTTTAATGGTTCCAGGGAGGGACGAGCAGTACTTC. It is translated as CASSLMVPGRDEQYF.

This rearrangement joins TRBV5-6 to TRBJ1-2; D unclear. The germline V and J ends were trimmed by 0 bases and 5 bases, with 8 bases remaining between them. This CDR3 is 13 amino acids long. Germline CDR1 reads SGHDT; CDR2 reads YYEEEE. The CDR3 DNA reads TGTGCCAGCAGCTTGGTGATGGGATATGGCTACACCTTC. This encodes CASSLVMGYGYTF.

The rearrangement uses TRBV29-1 and TRBJ2-3; D might be TRBD2 (7 bases). Trimming shortened V by 5 bases and J by 3 bases, and 12 bases separated the two germline ends. The CDR3 sequence is 13 residues long. The germline gives CDR1 SQVTM, CDR2 ANQGSEA. The CDR3 DNA reads TGCAGCGTTATACAGGGAGGGACAGATACGCAGTATTTT. It codes for CSVIQGGTDTQYF.

This rearrangement joins TRBV11-2 to TRBJ2-2; 9 bases align to TRBD1. Per the germline V gene, CDR1 is SGHAT and CDR2 is FQNNGV. V shed 2 bases, J shed 7 bases, and the junction held 11 bases outside the gene matches. This CDR3 spans 17 amino acids. The CDR3 DNA reads as TGTGCCAGCAGCTTAAGGGTCGGGGACAGGGCCGGCGGGGAGCTGTTTTTT. The encoded protein is CASSLRVGDRAGGELFF.

This chain links TRBV7-2 with TRBJ1-3; D not resolved. This CDR3 is 14 amino acids long. Germline lookup yields CDR1 SGHTA and CDR2 FQGNSA. Trimming shortened V by 5 bases and J by 0 bases, and 8 bases separated the two germline ends. The CDR3 region has the DNA TGTGCCAGCAGCCTAGGGAGCTCTGGAAACACCATATATTTT. Translation: CASSLGSSGNTIYF.

V gene TRBV7-9 combines with J gene TRBJ2-1; D unresolved. Germline values: CDR1 SEHNR, CDR2 FQNEAQ (reference sequence). The CDR3 covers 15 residues. V lost 5 bases, J lost 8 bases, and 19 bases lay in between. The CDR3 DNA is TGTGCCAGCAGCGGGGTCCCCGGAGATGTCGATGAGCAGTTCTTC. This encodes CASSGVPGDVDEQFF.

This clone turned up a few times. One end of the junction fails to match germline, which may point to a read error. The rearrangement links TRBV11-2 to TRBJ1-4, with a possible D match to TRBD1 (5 bases). Per the germline V gene, CDR1 is SGHAT and CDR2 is FQNNGV. The CDR3 extends over 14 amino acids. CDR3 protein: CASSPQGTYEKLFF. CDR3 nucleotides: TGTGCCAGCAGCCCCCAGGGAACTTATGAAAAACTGTTTTTT.

The chain links TRBV5-6 to TRBJ1-2, with D perhaps matching TRBD1 (6 bases). The germline V and J ends were trimmed by 1 base and 2 bases, with 18 bases remaining between them. CDR3 length equals 17 residues. Germline CDR1 is SGHDT and CDR2 is YYEEEE. Here the CDR3 reads CASSLIGSGTSNYGYTF. In DNA, the CDR3 is TGTGCCAGCAGCTTGATCGGCTCCGGGACATCGAACTATGGCTACACCTTC.

The V call is TRBV6-1, the J call TRBJ1-6; D not certain. CDR1 is MNHNS, CDR2 SASEGT, per germline. CDR3 size: 14 residues. V was pared by 5 bases and J by 5 bases, with 10 bases between. CDR3 sequence (DNA): TGTGCCAGCAGTCTAACAGACGATAATTCACCCCTCCACTTT. It codes for CASSLTDDNSPLHF.

This clone was observed a handful of times. The chain has TRBV25-1 and TRBJ2-2; 8 bases are a match to TRBD2. V gave up 3 bases and J gave up 4 bases; unmatched junction bases: 13. Germline CDR1 and CDR2: MGHDK and SYGVNS. There are 18 residues in the CDR3. CDR3 nucleotide sequence: TGTGCCAGCAGTGAGGCCCGTACGGACGGGGGGGTCACCGGGGAGCTGTTTTTT. This translates into CASSEARTDGGVTGELFF.